The TCR beta chain described here comes from a study of blood T cell repertoires in COVID-19. Repertoires were generated with immunoSEQ multiplex PCR, while TCRdb's copy carries only in-frame clones and drops some. The data show under 250,000 clones, approximately 90% seen once. Living in about two dozen US areas, the participants were between about 18 and 90 years of age. V was clipped by 2 bases and J by 7 bases, with 9 bases between them. Germline lookup yields CDR1 SGDLS and CDR2 YYNGEE. This CDR3 has 13 residues. This TCR came from a man aged 40-49 years who had recovered from COVID-19. Sequenced material: PBMCs or T cells enriched from blood (not recorded which). The rearrangement links TRBV9 to TRBJ2-2; no clear D gene. The CDR3 spells CASSVLADGELFF. Written as DNA, the CDR3 is TGTGCCAGCAGCGTTTTGGCAGACGGGGAGCTGTTTTTT.